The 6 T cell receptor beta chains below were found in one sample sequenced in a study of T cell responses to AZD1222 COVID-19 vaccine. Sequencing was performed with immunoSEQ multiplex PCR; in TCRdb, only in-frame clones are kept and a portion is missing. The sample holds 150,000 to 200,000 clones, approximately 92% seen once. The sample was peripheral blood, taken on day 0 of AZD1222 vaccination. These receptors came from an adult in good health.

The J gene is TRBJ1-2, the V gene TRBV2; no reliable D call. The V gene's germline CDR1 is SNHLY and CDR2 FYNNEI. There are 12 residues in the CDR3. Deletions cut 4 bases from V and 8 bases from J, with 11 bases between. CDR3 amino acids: CASSGGSLGYTF. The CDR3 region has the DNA TGTGCCAGCAGTGGGGGTTCGTTAGGCTACACCTTC.

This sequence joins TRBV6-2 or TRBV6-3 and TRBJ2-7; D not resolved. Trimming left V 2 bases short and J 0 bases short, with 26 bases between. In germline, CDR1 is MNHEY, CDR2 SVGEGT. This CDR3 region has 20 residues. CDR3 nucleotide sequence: TGTGCCAGCAGTTACCCACTCCCACCCCTGATTGAGAGAAGCTCCTACGAGCAGTACTTC. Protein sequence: CASSYPLPPLIERSSYEQYF.

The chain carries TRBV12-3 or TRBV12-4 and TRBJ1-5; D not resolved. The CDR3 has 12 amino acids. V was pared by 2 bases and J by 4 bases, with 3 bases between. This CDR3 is CASSLWNQPQHF. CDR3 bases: TGTGCCAGCAGTTTATGGAATCAGCCCCAGCATTTT.

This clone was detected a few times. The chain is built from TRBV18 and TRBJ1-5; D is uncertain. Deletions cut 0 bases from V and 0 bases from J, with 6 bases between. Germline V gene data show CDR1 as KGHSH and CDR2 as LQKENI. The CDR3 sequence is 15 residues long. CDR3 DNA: TGTGCCAGCTCACCACCGAGGGATAGCAATCAGCCCCAGCATTTT. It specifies CASSPPRDSNQPQHF.

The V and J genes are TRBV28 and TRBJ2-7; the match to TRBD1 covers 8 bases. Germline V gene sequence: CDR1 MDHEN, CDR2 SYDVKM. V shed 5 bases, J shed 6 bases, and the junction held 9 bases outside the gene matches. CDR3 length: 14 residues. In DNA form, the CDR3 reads TGTGCCAGCAGTCCTCAGGGGGCAGTTGGCGAGCAGTACTTC. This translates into CASSPQGAVGEQYF.

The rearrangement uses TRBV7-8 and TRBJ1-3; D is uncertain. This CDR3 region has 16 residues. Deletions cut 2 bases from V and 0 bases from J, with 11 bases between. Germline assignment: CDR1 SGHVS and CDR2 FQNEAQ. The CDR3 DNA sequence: TGTGCCAGCAGCTTATACGACACTCGCTCTGGAAACACCATATATTTT. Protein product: CASSLYDTRSGNTIYF.